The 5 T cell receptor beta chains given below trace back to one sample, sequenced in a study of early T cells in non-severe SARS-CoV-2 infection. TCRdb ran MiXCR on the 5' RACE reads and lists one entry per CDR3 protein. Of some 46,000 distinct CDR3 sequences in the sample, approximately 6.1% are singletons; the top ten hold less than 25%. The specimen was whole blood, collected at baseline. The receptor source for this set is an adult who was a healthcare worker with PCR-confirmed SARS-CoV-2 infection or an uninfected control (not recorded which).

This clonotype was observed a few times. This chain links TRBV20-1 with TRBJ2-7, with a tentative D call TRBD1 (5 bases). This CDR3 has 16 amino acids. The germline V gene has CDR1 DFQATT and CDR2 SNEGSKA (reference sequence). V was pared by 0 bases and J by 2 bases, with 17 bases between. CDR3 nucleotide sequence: TGCAGTGCTAGAGATGCCCGGCAGGGAACCGCCTACGAGCAGTACTTC. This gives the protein CSARDARQGTAYEQYF.

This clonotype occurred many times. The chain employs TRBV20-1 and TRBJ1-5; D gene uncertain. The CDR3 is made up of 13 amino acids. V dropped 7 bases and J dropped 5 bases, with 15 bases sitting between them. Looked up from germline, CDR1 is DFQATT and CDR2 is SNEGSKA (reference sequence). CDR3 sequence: CSGAPPGDQPQHF. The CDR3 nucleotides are TGCAGTGGGGCTCCCCCCGGAGATCAGCCCCAGCATTTT.

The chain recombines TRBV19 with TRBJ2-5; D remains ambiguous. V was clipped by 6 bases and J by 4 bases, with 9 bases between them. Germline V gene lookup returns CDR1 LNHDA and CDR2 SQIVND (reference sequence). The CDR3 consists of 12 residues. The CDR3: CASRRNGETQYF. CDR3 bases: TGTGCCAGTAGACGAAACGGAGAGACCCAGTACTTC.

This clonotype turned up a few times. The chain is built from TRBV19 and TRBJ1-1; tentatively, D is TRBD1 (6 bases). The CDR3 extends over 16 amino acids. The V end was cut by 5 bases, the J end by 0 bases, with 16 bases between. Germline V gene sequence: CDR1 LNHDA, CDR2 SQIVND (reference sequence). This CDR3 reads CASSRGAQGMNTEAFF. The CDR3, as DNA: TGTGCCAGTAGTCGGGGGGCGCAAGGGATGAACACTGAAGCTTTCTTT.

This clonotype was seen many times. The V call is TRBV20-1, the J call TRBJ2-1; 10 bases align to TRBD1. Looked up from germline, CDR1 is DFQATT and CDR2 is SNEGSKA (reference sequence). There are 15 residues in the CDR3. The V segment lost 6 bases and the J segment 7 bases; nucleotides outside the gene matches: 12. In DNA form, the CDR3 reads TGCAGTGCCCCTCTGGGACAGGGGAATGGGAATGAGCAGTTCTTC. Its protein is CSAPLGQGNGNEQFF.